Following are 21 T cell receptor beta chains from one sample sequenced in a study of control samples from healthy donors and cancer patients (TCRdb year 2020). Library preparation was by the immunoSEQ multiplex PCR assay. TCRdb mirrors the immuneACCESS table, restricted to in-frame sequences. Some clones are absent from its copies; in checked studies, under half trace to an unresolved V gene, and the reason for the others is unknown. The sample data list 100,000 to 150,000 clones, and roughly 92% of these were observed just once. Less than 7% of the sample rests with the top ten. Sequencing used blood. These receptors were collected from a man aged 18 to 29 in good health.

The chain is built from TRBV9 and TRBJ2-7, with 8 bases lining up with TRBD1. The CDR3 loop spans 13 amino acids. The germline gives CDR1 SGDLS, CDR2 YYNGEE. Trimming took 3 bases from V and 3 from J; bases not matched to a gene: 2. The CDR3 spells CASSGGQGYEQYF. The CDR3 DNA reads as TGTGCCAGCAGCGGCGGACAGGGCTACGAGCAGTACTTC.

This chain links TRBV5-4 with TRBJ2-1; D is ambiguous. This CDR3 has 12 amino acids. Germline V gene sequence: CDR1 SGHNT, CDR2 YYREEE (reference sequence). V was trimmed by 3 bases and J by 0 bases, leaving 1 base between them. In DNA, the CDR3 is TGTGCCAGCAGCTACTCCTACAATGAGCAGTTCTTC. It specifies CASSYSYNEQFF.

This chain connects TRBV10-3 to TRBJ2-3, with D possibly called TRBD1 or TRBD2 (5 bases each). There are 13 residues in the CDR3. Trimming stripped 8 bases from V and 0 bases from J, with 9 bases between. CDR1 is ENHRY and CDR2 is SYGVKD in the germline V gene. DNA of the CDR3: TGTGCCATCTCCGGGGCTAGCACAGATACGCAGTATTTT. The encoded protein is CAISGASTDTQYF.

The CDR3 reads CASSLGAAGANYGYTF. The CDR3 DNA reads TGTGCCAGCAGCCTTGGGGCGGCAGGAGCCAACTATGGCTACACCTTC. This chain joins TRBV7-9 and TRBJ1-2; TRBD1 is a possible D gene (5 bases). The CDR3 totals 16 residues. Germline V gene lookup returns CDR1 SEHNR and CDR2 FQNEAQ (reference sequence). Trimming took off 5 bases at V and 2 bases at J, with 18 bases between the two ends.

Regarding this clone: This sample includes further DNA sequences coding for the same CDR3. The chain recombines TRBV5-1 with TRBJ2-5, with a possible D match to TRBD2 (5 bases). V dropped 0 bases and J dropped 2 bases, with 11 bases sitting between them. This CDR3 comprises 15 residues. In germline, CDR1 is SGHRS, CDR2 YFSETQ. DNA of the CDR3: TGCGCCAGCAGCTTGGCAGGAGCGGTACAAGAGACCCAGTACTTC. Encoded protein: CASSLAGAVQETQYF.

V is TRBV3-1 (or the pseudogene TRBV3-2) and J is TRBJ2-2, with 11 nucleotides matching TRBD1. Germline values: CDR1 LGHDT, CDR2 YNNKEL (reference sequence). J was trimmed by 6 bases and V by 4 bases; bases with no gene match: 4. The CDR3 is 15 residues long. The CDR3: CASSRTGGFAGELFF. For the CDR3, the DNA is TGTGCCAGCAGCCGGACAGGGGGCTTCGCCGGGGAGCTGTTTTTT.

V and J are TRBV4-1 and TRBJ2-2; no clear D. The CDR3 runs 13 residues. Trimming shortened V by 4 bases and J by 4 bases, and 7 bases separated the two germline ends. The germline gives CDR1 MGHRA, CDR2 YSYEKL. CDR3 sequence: CASSRLITGELFF. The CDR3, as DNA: TGCGCCAGCAGCCGACTTATCACCGGGGAGCTGTTTTTT.

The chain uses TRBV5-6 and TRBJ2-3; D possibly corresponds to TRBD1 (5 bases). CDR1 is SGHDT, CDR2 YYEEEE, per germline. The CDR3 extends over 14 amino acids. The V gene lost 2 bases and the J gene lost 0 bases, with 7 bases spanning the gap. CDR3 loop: CASSFRESTDTQYF. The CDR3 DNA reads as TGTGCCAGCAGCTTCAGGGAAAGCACAGATACGCAGTATTTT.

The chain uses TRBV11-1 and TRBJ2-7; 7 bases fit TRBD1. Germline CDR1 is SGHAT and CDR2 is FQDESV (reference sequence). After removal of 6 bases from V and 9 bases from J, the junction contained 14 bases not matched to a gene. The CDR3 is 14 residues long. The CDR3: CASSRSPGQPSQYF. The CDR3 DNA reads TGTGCCAGCAGTCGTTCACCGGGACAGCCTTCGCAGTACTTC.

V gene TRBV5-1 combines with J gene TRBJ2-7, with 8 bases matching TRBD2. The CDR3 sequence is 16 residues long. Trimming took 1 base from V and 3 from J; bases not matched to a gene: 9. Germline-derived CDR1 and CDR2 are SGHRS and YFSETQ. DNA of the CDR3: TGCGCCAGCAGCTTGTTTGTCGGGGGGGCCATCTACGAGCAGTACTTC. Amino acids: CASSLFVGGAIYEQYF.

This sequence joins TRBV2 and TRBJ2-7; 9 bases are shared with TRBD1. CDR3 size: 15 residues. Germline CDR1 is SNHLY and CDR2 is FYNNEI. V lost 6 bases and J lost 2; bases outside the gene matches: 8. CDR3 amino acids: CASRRTGGTPYEQYF. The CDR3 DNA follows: TGTGCCAGCAGGCGAACAGGGGGCACCCCCTACGAGCAGTACTTC.

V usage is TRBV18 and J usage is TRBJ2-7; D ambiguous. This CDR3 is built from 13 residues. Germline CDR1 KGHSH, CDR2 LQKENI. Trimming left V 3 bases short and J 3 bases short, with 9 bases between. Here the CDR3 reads CASSPGVFYEQYF. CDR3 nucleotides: TGTGCCAGCTCACCCGGAGTTTTCTACGAGCAGTACTTC.

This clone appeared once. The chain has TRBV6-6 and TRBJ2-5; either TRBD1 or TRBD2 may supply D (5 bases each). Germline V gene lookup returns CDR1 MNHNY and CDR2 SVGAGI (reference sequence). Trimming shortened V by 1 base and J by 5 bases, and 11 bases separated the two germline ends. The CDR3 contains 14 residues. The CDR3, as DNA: TGTGCCAGCAGTTACTTGGGGCGGAGGGAGACCCAGTACTTC. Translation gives CASSYLGRRETQYF.

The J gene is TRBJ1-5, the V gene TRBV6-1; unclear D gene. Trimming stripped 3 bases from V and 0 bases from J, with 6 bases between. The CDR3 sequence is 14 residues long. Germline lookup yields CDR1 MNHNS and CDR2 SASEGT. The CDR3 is CASSDYYSNQPQHF. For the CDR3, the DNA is TGTGCCAGCAGTGATTATTATAGCAATCAGCCCCAGCATTTT.

The CDR3 reads CASSEIWSAVDSSRGQYF. The CDR3 DNA follows: TGTGCCAGCAGTGAAATTTGGTCGGCGGTGGACTCCTCTCGGGGCCAGTACTTC. This chain joins TRBV2 and TRBJ2-5, with D maybe TRBD2 (5 bases). The CDR3 contains 18 residues. Germline CDR1 is SNHLY and CDR2 is FYNNEI. The germline V and J ends were trimmed by 2 bases and 10 bases, with 29 bases remaining between them.

The CDR3 loop is CASSQRENTEAFF. CDR3 coding DNA: TGTGCCAGCAGCCAAAGGGAGAACACTGAAGCTTTCTTT. This chain connects TRBV3-1 (or the pseudogene TRBV3-2) to TRBJ1-1, with D unresolved. Germline V lookup: CDR1 LGHDT, CDR2 YNNKEL (reference sequence). This CDR3 has 13 amino acids. V lost 2 bases to trimming and J lost 1 base, with 5 bases between them.

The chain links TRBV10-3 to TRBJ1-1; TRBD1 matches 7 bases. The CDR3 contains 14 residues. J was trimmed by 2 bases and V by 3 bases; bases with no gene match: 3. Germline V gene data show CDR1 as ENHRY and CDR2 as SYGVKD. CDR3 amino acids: CAISEGTANTEAFF. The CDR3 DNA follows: TGTGCCATCAGTGAAGGGACAGCAAACACTGAAGCTTTCTTT.

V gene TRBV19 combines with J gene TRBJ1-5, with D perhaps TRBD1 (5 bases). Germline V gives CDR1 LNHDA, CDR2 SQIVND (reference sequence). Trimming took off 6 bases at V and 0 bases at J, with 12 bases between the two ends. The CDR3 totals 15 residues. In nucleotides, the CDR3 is TGTGCCAGTAGGGGGACGGATTATAGCAATCAGCCCCAGCATTTT. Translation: CASRGTDYSNQPQHF.

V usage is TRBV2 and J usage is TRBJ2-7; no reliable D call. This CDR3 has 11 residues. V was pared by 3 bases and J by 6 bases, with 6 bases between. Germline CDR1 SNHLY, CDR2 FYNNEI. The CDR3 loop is CASSEVREQYF. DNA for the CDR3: TGTGCCAGCAGTGAGGTTCGCGAGCAGTACTTC.

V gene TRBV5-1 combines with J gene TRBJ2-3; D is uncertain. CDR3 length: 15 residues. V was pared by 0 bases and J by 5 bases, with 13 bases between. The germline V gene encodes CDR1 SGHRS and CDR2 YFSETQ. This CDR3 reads CASSLGTASGDTQYF. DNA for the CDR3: TGCGCCAGCAGCTTGGGGACGGCCTCGGGAGATACGCAGTATTTT.

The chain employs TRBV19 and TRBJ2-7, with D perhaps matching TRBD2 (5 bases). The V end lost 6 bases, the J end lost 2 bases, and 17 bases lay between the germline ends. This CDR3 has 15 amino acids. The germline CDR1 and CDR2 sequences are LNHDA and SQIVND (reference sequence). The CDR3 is CASSPRSGETYEQYF. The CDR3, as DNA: TGTGCCAGTAGCCCTAGGAGTGGGGAGACCTACGAGCAGTACTTC.